This T cell receptor (beta chain) was recovered during a study of T cell repertoires in cytomegalovirus infection. Trimming stripped 4 bases from V and 3 bases from J, with 15 bases between. The CDR3 runs to 15 residues. The germline V gene has CDR1 MNHNS and CDR2 SASEGT. This clonotype occurred many times. As yet, its antigen is unknown. TCRdb reprocessed the reads via MiXCR and lists one record per CDR3 protein. The sample consists of approximately 990,000 distinct CDR3 sequences, approximately 31% of them appearing once. The receptor was isolated from a human donor in good health (CMV status not recorded). Some clones in this sample may be carry-over from other donors' samples. V gene TRBV6-1 combines with J gene TRBJ1-1; D gene ambiguous. The input for sequencing was cultured CD8+ T cells from PBMCs, taken from culture after CMV antigen stimulation. The DNA for the CDR3 is TGTGCCAGCAGTGGAACGACCCGGCCCGACACTGAAGCTTTCTTT. The encoded protein is CASSGTTRPDTEAFF.